This TCR beta chain appears in the sequencing data of a study of blood T cell repertoires in COVID-19. CDR3 length equals 12 residues. In germline, CDR1 is SNHLY, CDR2 FYNNEI. Trimming shortened V by 2 bases and J by 7 bases, and 6 bases separated the two germline ends. Only in-frame clones appear in the TCRdb table, and some are missing; sequencing was by immunoSEQ multiplex PCR. In the table there are 100,000 to 120,000 clones, about four fifths of which are singletons. The chain has TRBV2 and TRBJ2-1, with D uncertain. This TCR was recovered from a woman between 70 and 85 years old with acute or convalescent COVID-19. The sample comprised peripheral blood. CDR3 nucleotide sequence: TGTGCCAGCAGTGAACTTCTGAATGAGCAGTTCTTC. This sequence encodes CASSELLNEQFF.